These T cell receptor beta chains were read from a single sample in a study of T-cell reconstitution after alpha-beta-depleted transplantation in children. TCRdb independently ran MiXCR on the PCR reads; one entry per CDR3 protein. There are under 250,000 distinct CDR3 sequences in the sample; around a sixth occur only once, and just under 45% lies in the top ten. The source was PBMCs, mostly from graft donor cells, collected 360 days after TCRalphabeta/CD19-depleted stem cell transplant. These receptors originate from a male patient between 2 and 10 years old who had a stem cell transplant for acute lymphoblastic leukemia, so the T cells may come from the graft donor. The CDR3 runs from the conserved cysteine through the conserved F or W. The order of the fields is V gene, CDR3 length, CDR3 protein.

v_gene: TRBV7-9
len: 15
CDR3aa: CASSLAASGGSEQFF

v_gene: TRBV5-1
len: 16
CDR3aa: CASSLVRGGFDNEQFF

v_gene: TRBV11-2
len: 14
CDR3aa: CASSSLEQVFGYTF

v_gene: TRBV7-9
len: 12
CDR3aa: CASSPQGPEQYF

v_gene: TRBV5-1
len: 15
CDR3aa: CASSLTGGPPDTQYF

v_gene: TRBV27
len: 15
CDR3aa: CASSLQRGTNTEAFF

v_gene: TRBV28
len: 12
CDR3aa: CASSWTKDEQYF

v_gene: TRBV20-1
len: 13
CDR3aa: CSARWPWPDTQYF

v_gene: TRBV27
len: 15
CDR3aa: CASSRGTSTNEKLFF

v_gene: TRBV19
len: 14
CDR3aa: CASSRLARGEKLFF

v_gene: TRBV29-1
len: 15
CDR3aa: CSVEDRQGEGYGYTF

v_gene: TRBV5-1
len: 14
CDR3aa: CASSLRSGTDTQYF

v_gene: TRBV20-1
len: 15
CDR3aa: CSARDQVSSYNEQFF

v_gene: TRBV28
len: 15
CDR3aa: CASSLPQGPGYEQYF

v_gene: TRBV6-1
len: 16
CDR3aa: CASSAPQRLAGDEQFF

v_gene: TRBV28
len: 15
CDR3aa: CASSLFGRGEVVLFF

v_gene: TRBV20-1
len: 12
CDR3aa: CSAGTGVGGYTF

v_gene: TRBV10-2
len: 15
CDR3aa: CASSERQGSQQPQHF

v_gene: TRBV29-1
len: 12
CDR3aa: CSVAVTVLEQYF

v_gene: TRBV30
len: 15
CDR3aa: CAWSEAGIRGYEQYF

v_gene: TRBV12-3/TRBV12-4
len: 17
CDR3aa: CASSLGQFPSGANVLTF

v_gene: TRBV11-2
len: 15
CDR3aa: CASSSGLFIRETQYF

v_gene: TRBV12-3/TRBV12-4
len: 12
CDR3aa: CASSSLASEAFF

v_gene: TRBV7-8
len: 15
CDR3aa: CASSFETGGNQPQHF

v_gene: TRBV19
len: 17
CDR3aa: CASSPLGDDGTGQPQHF

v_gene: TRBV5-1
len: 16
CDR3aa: CASSLDTGLALDEQFF

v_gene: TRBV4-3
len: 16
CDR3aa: CASSQGVRAIGETQYF

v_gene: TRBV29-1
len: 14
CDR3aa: CSVARGQRNTEAFF

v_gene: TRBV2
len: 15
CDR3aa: CASIPGGRAGNEQFF

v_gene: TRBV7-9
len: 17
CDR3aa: CASSLRTSGGSGNEQFF

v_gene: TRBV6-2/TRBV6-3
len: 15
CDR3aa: CASSYSPGNQETQYF

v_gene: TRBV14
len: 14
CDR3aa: CASSQAPGAYEQYF

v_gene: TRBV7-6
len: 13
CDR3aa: CASSLGRGDEQFF

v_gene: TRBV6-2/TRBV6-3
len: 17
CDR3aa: CASSYRRGEPNTGELFF

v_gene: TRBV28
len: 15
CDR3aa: CASSEDNYSNQPQHF

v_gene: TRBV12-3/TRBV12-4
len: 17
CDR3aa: CASSFSSNWGLGGAYTF

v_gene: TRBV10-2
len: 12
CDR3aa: CASSVGLNGYTF

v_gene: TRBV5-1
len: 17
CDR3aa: CASSLSTGRFDNSPLHF

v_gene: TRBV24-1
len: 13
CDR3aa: CATSDPGTTEAFF

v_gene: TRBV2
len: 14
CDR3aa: CASSETSGVNEQFF

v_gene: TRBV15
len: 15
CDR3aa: CATSRDRQMNTEAFF

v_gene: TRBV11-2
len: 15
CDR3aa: CASTARGRGGNTIYF

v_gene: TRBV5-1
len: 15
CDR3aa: CASSFWPGGNQPQHF

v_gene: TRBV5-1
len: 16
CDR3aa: CASSWTGERGANVLTF

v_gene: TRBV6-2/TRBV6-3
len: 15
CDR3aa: CASILTGGQADTQYF

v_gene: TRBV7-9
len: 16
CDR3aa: CASSPGGLAGAYEQFF

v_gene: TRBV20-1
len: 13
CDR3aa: CSASGGPLNEQFF

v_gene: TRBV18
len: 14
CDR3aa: CASGPGGTYTEAFF

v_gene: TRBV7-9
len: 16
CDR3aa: CASSLSSLAHSYEQYF

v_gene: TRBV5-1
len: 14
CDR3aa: CASSLEAVVYEQYF

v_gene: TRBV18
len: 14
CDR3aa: CASSTLRENTEAFF

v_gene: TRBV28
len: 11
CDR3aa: CASSVAYEQYF

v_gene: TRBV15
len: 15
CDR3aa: CATSRTDRDSYEQYF

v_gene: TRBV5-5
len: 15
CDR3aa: CASSLLRQGDQPQHF

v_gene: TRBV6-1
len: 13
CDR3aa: CASSRGFNYGYTF

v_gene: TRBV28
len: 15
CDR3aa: CASSLLAGAIYEQFF

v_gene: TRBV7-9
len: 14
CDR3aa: CASSWGTGGTEQYF

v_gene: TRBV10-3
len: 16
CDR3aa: CAISETLTGRTDTQYF

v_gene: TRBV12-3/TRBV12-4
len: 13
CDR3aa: CASSRVAKNIQYF